This T cell receptor (beta chain) is from a study of T cell repertoires in cytomegalovirus infection. Study summary: From public TCR beta signatures came an indication of both CMV infection and matching HLA type.

The V end lost 5 bases, the J end lost 4 bases, and 12 bases lay between the germline ends. From germline, CDR1 is MNHEY and CDR2 SVGEGT. This CDR3 has 13 residues. This clonotype was observed at least ten times. No antigen is known for it. Findings and limits, study-wide: CMV-specific HLA-C-restricted TCR beta clonotypes dominated the ex vivo response. Using cumulative public TCR beta family frequency, the authors identified those who carried CMV together with the relevant HLA.

TCRdb re-called the reads through MiXCR, storing one row per CDR3 protein. The sample shows about 260,000 distinct CDR3 sequences, roughly 13% of them seen only once. The specimen sequenced was PBMCs. This clonotype was obtained from a human donor in good health (CMV status not recorded). Some clones in this sample may be carry-over from other donors' samples. The chain combines TRBV6-2 or TRBV6-3 with TRBJ2-7, with a possible D match to TRBD1 (6 bases). The CDR3 here is CASSREQGYEQYF. In nucleotides, the CDR3 is TGTGCCAGCAGTCGGGAACAGGGTTACGAGCAGTACTTC.